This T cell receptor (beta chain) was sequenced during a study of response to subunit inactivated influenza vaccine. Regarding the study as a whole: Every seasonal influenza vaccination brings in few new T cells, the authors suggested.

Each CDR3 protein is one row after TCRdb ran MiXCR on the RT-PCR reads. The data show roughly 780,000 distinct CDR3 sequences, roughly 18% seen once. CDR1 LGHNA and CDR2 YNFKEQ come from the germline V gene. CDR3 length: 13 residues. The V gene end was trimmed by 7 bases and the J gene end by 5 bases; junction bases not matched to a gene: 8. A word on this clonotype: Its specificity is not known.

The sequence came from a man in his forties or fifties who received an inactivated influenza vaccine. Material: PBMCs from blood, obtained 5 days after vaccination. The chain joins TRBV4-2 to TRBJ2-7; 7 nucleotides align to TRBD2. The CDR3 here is CASTSGRGNEQYF. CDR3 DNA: TGTGCCAGCACCTCGGGGAGGGGAAACGAGCAGTACTTC.